This TCR beta chain was recovered during a study of blood T cell repertoires in COVID-19. The CDR3 is made up of 16 amino acids. Trimming cost V 5 bases and J 0 bases, with 14 bases left between them. CDR1 is SNHLY, CDR2 FYNNEI, per germline. This clone was picked up a small number of times. Donors of Cohort 3 who recovered were those that had two negative PCRs, clearance, or symptom resolution. In the original workflow: Estimates of nucleated cell counts were drawn from the amplification of reference gene primers. Profiling relied on immunoSEQ multiplex PCR, and the TCRdb table lists in-frame clones only, not all of them. The D gene and trimming were derived from the DNA, and the V and J assignments and clone size from that table. Of some 300,000 clones in the sample, roughly 90% were seen once.

The sequenced sample was PBMCs or T cells enriched from blood (not recorded which). The clonotype was recovered from a woman aged 30 to 39 who had recovered from COVID-19. This chain links TRBV2 with TRBJ1-3; TRBD1 might be the D (5 bases). This CDR3 is CASSSDSVSSGNTIYF. CDR3 in DNA: TGTGCCAGCAGTTCTGACAGTGTAAGCTCTGGAAACACCATATATTTT. Full variable domain (rest looked up from reference TRBV2 and TRBJ1-3): EPEVTQTPSHQVTQMGQEVILRCVPISNHLYFYWYRQILGQKVEFLVSFYNNEISEKSEIFDDQFSVERPDGSNFTLKIRSTKLEDSAMYFCASSSDSVSSGNTIYFGEGSWLTVV.